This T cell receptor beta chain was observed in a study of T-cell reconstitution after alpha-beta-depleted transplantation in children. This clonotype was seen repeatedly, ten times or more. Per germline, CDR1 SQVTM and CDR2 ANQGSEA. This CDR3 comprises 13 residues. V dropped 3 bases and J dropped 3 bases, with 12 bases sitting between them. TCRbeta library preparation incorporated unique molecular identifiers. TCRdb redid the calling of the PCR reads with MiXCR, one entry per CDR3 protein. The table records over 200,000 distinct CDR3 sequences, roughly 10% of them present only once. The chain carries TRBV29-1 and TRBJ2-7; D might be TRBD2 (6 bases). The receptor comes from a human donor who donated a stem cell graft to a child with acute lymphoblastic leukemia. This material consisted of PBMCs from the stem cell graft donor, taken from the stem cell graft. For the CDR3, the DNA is TGCAGCGTTGACGCGGGGCTGAACTACGAGCAGTACTTC. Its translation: CSVDAGLNYEQYF.